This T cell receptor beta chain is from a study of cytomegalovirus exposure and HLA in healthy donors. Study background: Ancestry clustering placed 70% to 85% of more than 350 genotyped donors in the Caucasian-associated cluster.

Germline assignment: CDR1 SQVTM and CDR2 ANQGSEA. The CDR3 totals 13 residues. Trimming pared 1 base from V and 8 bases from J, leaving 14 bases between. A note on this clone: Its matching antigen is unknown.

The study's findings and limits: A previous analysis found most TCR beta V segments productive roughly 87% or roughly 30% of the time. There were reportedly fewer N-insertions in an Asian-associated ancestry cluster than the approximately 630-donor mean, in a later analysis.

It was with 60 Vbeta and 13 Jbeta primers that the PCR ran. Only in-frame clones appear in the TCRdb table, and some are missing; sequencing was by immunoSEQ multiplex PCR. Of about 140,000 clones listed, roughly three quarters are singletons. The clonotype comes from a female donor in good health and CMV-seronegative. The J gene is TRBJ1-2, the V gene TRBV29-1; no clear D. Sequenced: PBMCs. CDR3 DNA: TGCAGCGTTGAAGTGAAGCGCGGTAGCGGCTACACCTTC. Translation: CSVEVKRGSGYTF. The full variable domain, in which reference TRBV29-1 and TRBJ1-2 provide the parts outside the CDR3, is SAVISQKPSRDICQRGTSLTIQCQVDSQVTMMFWYRQQPGQSLTLIATANQGSEATYESGFVIDKFPISRPNLTFSTLTVSNMSPEDSSIYLCSVEVKRGSGYTFGSGTRLTVV.